One sample yielded the 25 T cell receptor beta chains listed below, sequenced in a study of cytotoxic CD8 clonotypes in ibrutinib-treated CLL. Clones were sequenced by immunoSEQ multiplex PCR, and TCRdb holds only the in-frame ones, with some missing. The sample includes about 69,000 clones, about 84% of them seen just once. The sequencing here drew on PBMCs, taken at disease progression, from a patient treated with ibrutinib. The receptors here all came from a human donor with chronic lymphocytic leukemia.

This sequence joins TRBV5-1 and TRBJ1-2, with unresolved D. The CDR3 consists of 13 residues. The germline V gene encodes CDR1 SGHRS and CDR2 YFSETQ. V was trimmed by 0 bases and J by 5 bases, leaving 8 bases between them. CDR3 in amino acids: CASSLAGTYGYTF. For the CDR3, the DNA is TGCGCCAGCAGCTTGGCAGGAACATATGGCTACACCTTC.

V gene TRBV9 combines with J gene TRBJ1-2; perhaps TRBD1 as D (5 bases). This CDR3 has 16 amino acids. With 1 base removed from V and 1 base from J, the gap between germline ends came to 14 bases. Germline lookup yields CDR1 SGDLS and CDR2 YYNGEE. CDR3 in DNA: TGTGCCAGCAGCGTAATGGGGGGTAGTAGTAACTATGGCTACACCTTC. It is translated as CASSVMGGSSNYGYTF.

The rearrangement joins TRBV2 to TRBJ2-3; a possible D gene is TRBD1 (6 bases). CDR1 and CDR2 (germline): SNHLY, FYNNEI. The CDR3 extends over 15 amino acids. Trimming pared 5 bases from V and 4 bases from J, leaving 16 bases between. The CDR3 sequence: CASSRDKYGPDTQYF. For the CDR3, the DNA is TGTGCCAGCAGTCGGGACAAGTACGGCCCAGATACGCAGTATTTT. Full variable domain (remainder filled in from reference TRBV2 and TRBJ2-3): EPEVTQTPSHQVTQMGQEVILRCVPISNHLYFYWYRQILGQKVEFLVSFYNNEISEKSEIFDDQFSVERPDGSNFTLKIRSTKLEDSAMYFCASSRDKYGPDTQYFGPGTRLTVL.

CDR3 loop: CAWSVFLSRDRENEKLFF. The CDR3, as DNA: TGTGCCTGGAGTGTGTTTTTATCTAGGGACAGGGAGAATGAAAAACTGTTTTTT. The chain employs TRBV30 and TRBJ1-4; 9 positions agree with TRBD1. Trimming cost V 0 bases and J 5 bases; bases outside gene matches: 13. Per the germline V gene, CDR1 is GTSNPN and CDR2 is SVGIG (reference sequence). The CDR3 runs to 18 residues.

This sequence joins TRBV18 and TRBJ2-7; a possible D gene is TRBD1 (6 bases). Per the germline V gene, CDR1 is KGHSH and CDR2 is LQKENI. CDR3 length: 14 residues. The ends were cut back, 2 bases at V and 2 bases at J, with 10 bases in the middle. The CDR3 bases are TGTGCCAGCTCACCAGCGACAGGTCCCTACGAGCAGTACTTC. Translated: CASSPATGPYEQYF.

In nucleotides, the CDR3 is TGTGCCAGTAGTATAGGGGGTCTAATCGGCTACACCTTC. Translating it yields CASSIGGLIGYTF. This chain uses TRBV19 with TRBJ1-2; no clear D. CDR3 length equals 13 residues. The germline gives CDR1 LNHDA, CDR2 SQIVND (reference sequence). Deletions cut 1 base from V and 8 bases from J, with 11 bases between.

The V gene is TRBV5-6, the J gene TRBJ2-7; 13 bases align to TRBD2. This CDR3 has 18 amino acids. The germline CDR1 and CDR2 sequences are SGHDT and YYEEEE. Trimming took 4 bases from V and 4 from J; bases not matched to a gene: 14. Here the CDR3 DNA reads TGTGCCAGCAGCGGGGGATTGGGACTAGCGGGGAAAGGTTACGAGCAGTACTTC. Translation gives CASSGGLGLAGKGYEQYF.

The V call is TRBV5-1, the J call TRBJ2-5, with D possibly being TRBD2 (6 bases). Looked up from germline, CDR1 is SGHRS and CDR2 is YFSETQ. The V end was cut by 5 bases, the J end by 0 bases, with 14 bases between. There are 15 residues in the CDR3. This chain's CDR3 is CASSLGWGDQETQYF. CDR3 bases: TGCGCCAGCAGTCTTGGTTGGGGGGACCAAGAGACCCAGTACTTC.

The rearrangement links TRBV25-1 to TRBJ2-7; tentative D call: TRBD1 (6 bases). The CDR3 extends over 13 amino acids. V was cut by 4 bases and J by 1 base, with 8 bases left in between. CDR1 and CDR2 from the germline V gene are MGHDK and SYGVNS. The CDR3 is CASSAGQSYEQYF. The DNA for the CDR3 is TGTGCCAGCAGTGCCGGACAGTCCTACGAGCAGTACTTC.

This clone was recorded once. The chain carries TRBV15 and TRBJ2-5; no firm D call. Trimming removed 0 bases at V and 5 bases at J, with 4 bases between. The CDR3 runs to 12 residues. Germline loops: CDR1 LNHNV, CDR2 YYDKDF (reference sequence). DNA of the CDR3: TGTGCCACCAGCAGAGATTGGGAGACCCAGTACTTC. This sequence encodes CATSRDWETQYF. Full variable domain (outside the CDR3, taken from reference TRBV15 and TRBJ2-5): DAMVIQNPRYQVTQFGKPVTLSCSQTLNHNVMYWYQQKSSQAPKLLFHYYDKDFNNEADTPDNFQSRRPNTSFCFLDIRSPGLGDTAMYLCATSRDWETQYFGPGTRLLVL.

Here the CDR3 reads CASSLAGAGDTQYF. The CDR3 coding sequence is TGTGCCAGCAGCTTAGCGGGAGCTGGAGATACGCAGTATTTT. This chain joins TRBV6-5 and TRBJ2-3; 9 nucleotides align to TRBD2. The CDR3 sequence is 14 residues long. J gave up 5 bases and V 6 bases, and 6 bases lay outside the gene matches. CDR1 and CDR2 (germline): MNHEY, SVGAGI.

The chain has TRBV2 and TRBJ2-1, with 15 bases aligning to TRBD2. CDR1 and CDR2 from the germline V gene are SNHLY and FYNNEI. V lost 4 bases and J lost 9; bases outside the gene matches: 4. The CDR3 runs 15 residues. For the CDR3, the DNA is TGTGCCAGCAGTGGGACTAGCGGGAGGGCTAGTGAGCAGTTCTTC. It is translated as CASSGTSGRASEQFF.

The chain has TRBV6-6 and TRBJ2-7, with 8 bases identical to TRBD2. Germline CDR1 MNHNY, CDR2 SVGAGI (reference sequence). V lost 6 bases to trimming and J lost 2 bases; unmatched junction nucleotides: 6. The CDR3 runs 14 residues. The CDR3: CASRPSGPPYEQYF. CDR3 in DNA: TGTGCCAGCAGGCCTAGCGGGCCTCCCTACGAGCAGTACTTC.

The chain recombines TRBV2 with TRBJ1-2; unclear D gene. From germline, CDR1 is SNHLY and CDR2 FYNNEI. The length of the CDR3 is 11 residues. V shed 5 bases and J shed 3 bases, with 4 bases lying between them. The CDR3 bases are TGTGCCAGCAGTTCCTACTATGGCTACACCTTC. Its protein product is CASSSYYGYTF.

V gene TRBV11-3 combines with J gene TRBJ1-1; unclear D gene. From germline, CDR1 is SGHNT and CDR2 YENEEA. Deletions cut 3 bases from V and 0 bases from J, with 5 bases between. The CDR3 is 13 residues long. The CDR3 DNA sequence: TGTGCCAGCAGCTTGGGTATGAACACTGAAGCTTTCTTT. Residues: CASSLGMNTEAFF.

The gene calls are TRBV5-1 and TRBJ1-3; D is unclear. Germline loops: CDR1 SGHRS, CDR2 YFSETQ. Trimming left V 5 bases short and J 0 bases short, with 12 bases between. The CDR3 contains 15 residues. The CDR3 is CASRPQLTSGNTIYF. The CDR3, as DNA: TGCGCCAGCAGGCCTCAGCTGACCTCTGGAAACACCATATATTTT.

The chain uses TRBV7-2 and TRBJ2-5, with TRBD2 matching 10 bases. Germline V CDR1 and CDR2: SGHTA, FQGNSA. The CDR3 length is 15 residues. The trim removed 5 bases at V and 2 bases at J, leaving 5 bases unmatched. The DNA for the CDR3 is TGTGCCAGCAGCAATAGCGGGGGGCGTCAAGAGACCCAGTACTTC. Protein: CASSNSGGRQETQYF. Based on the CDR3 plus reference TRBV7-2 and TRBJ2-5, the full variable domain is GAGVSQSPSNKVTEKGKDVELRCDPISGHTALYWYRQSLGQGLEFLIYFQGNSAPDKSGLPSDRFSAERTGGSVSTLTIQRTQQEDSAVYLCASSNSGGRQETQYFGPGTRLLVL.

There are a few counts of this clone. The gene calls are TRBV7-8 and TRBJ2-7; no firm D call. Looked up from germline, CDR1 is SGHVS and CDR2 is FQNEAQ. Trimming took off 4 bases at V and 4 bases at J, with 11 bases between the two ends. The length of the CDR3 is 13 residues. CDR3 sequence reads: CASSSEVGYEQYF. DNA of the CDR3: TGTGCCAGCAGCTCCGAGGTAGGGTACGAGCAGTACTTC.

This chain links TRBV4-1 with TRBJ2-5, with a weak D call TRBD2 (6 bases). Germline lookup yields CDR1 MGHRA and CDR2 YSYEKL. V was trimmed by 4 bases and J by 5 bases, leaving 20 bases between them. The CDR3 is 16 residues long. The DNA for the CDR3 is TGCGCCAGCAGCCTCCGAACCGGGACTTCTTATGAGACCCAGTACTTC. Its translation is CASSLRTGTSYETQYF.

The CDR3 sequence: CSTSQGTEAFF. In nucleotides, the CDR3 is TGCAGTACCTCCCAGGGAACTGAAGCTTTCTTT. This chain connects TRBV20-1 to TRBJ1-1; D may be TRBD1 (5 bases). V was cut by 8 bases and J by 5 bases, with 12 bases left in between. CDR3 length: 11 residues. Germline V gene data show CDR1 as DFQATT and CDR2 as SNEGSKA (reference sequence).

This rearrangement joins TRBV6-5 to TRBJ2-5; D is perhaps TRBD1 (6 bases). V gave up 1 base and J gave up 4 bases, with 13 bases separating them. Germline CDR1 is MNHEY and CDR2 is SVGAGI. This CDR3 has 15 residues. The DNA for the CDR3 is TGTGCCAGCAGTTACTGGGGGACACGGTCAGAGACCCAGTACTTC. This gives the protein CASSYWGTRSETQYF.

The chain combines TRBV18 with TRBJ1-1, with 7 bases fitting TRBD1. The CDR3 is 14 residues long. Germline assignment: CDR1 KGHSH and CDR2 LQKENI. V shed 3 bases, J shed 4 bases, and the junction held 5 bases outside the gene matches. CDR3 protein: CASSPPAGGTEAFF. The CDR3, as DNA: TGTGCCAGCTCACCCCCGGCAGGGGGCACTGAAGCTTTCTTT.

The rearrangement uses TRBV6-1 and TRBJ2-1; 7 bases agree with TRBD1. Germline CDR1 and CDR2: MNHNS and SASEGT. The CDR3 totals 11 residues. Trimming at V came to 8 bases and at J to 8 bases, leaving 3 bases not matched to a gene. The CDR3 region is CASPQGDEQFF. In nucleotides, the CDR3 is TGTGCCAGCCCGCAGGGGGATGAGCAGTTCTTC.

The gene calls are TRBV19 and TRBJ2-7; maybe TRBD2 (6 bases). The germline V gene has CDR1 LNHDA and CDR2 SQIVND (reference sequence). Trimming removed 5 bases from V and 2 bases from J, with 13 bases in between. The CDR3 is 14 amino acids. CDR3 DNA sequence: TGTGCCAGTAGTTCCTCGGGACTCCCCTACGAGCAGTACTTC. This sequence encodes CASSSSGLPYEQYF. Full variable domain (outside the CDR3, taken from reference TRBV19 and TRBJ2-7): DGGITQSPKYLFRKEGQNVTLSCEQNLNHDAMYWYRQDPGQGLRLIYYSQIVNDFQKGDIAEGYSVSREKKESFPLTVTSAQKNPTAFYLCASSSSGLPYEQYFGPGTRLTVT.

The chain carries TRBV19 and TRBJ2-2; a possible D gene is TRBD1 (5 bases). CDR3 length: 15 residues. V was clipped by 2 bases and J by 5 bases, with 12 bases between them. The germline V gene encodes CDR1 LNHDA and CDR2 SQIVND (reference sequence). Written as DNA, the CDR3 is TGTGCCAGTAGTATACCGGCAGGGTCAACCGGGGAGCTGTTTTTT. Translated, it gives CASSIPAGSTGELFF.